This T cell receptor (beta chain) stems from a study of blood T cell repertoires in COVID-19. Germline CDR1 and CDR2: SGHDT and YYEEEE. The CDR3 totals 13 residues. The V gene lost 0 bases and the J gene lost 3 bases, with 6 bases spanning the gap. Libraries were prepared by immunoSEQ multiplex PCR; TCRdb keeps only in-frame clonotypes and omits some of them. The table records approximately 210,000 clones, approximately 84% of them present only once. The chain links TRBV5-6 to TRBJ2-5; tentative D call: TRBD2 (5 bases). The receptor was isolated from a man aged 40-49 years who had recovered from COVID-19. Sequencing input: PBMCs or T cells enriched from blood (not recorded which). CDR3 nucleotides: TGTGCCAGCAGCTTGGGAGGGAAAGAGACCCAGTACTTC. As protein: CASSLGGKETQYF.